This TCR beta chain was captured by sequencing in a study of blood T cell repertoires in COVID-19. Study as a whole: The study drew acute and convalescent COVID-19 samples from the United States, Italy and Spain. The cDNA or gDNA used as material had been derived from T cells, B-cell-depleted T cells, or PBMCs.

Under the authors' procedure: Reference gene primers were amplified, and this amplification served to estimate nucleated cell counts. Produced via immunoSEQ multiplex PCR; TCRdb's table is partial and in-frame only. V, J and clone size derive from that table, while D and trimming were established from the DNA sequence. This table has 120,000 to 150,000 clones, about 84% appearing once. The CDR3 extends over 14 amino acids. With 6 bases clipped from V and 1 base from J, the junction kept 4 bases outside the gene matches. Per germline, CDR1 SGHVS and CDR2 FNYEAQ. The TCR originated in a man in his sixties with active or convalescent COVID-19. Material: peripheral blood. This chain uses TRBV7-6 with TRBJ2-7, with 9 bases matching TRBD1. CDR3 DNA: TGTGCCAGCAGGGCCGGGACAGGGTCCTACGAGCAGTACTTC. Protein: CASRAGTGSYEQYF.